The T cell receptor (beta chain) under discussion was sequenced for a study of CD8+ T cells in alopecia areata. Study as a whole: Patients remained on tofacitinib for 6 to 18 months and then went 6 months without it. The percentage of affected scalp area served as the score of severity for treated patients.

Treatment given: oral pan-JAK inhibitor, 5-10 mg twice daily. Specimens obtained from alopecia areata patients comprised lesional scalp punch biopsies and peripheral blood. A remark on this clone: Its antigen is currently unknown.

After isolation, RNA underwent reverse transcription to generate cDNA as the sequencing template. Only in-frame clones appear in the TCRdb table, and some are missing; sequencing was by immunoSEQ multiplex PCR. The table lists 200,000 to 250,000 clones, under 60% of them singletons. CDR3 length equals 13 residues. The ends lost 2 bases at V and 2 bases at J; junction bases unmatched: 0. The germline CDR1 and CDR2 sequences are SGHRS and YFSETQ. General observations from the study: Sharing of TCRs across patients appeared less clear than in mice, possibly for HLA-related reasons.

The sequence derives from a human donor with alopecia areata. The rearrangement uses TRBV5-1 and TRBJ2-5; 7 bases are a match to TRBD1. The source was CD4+ T cells sorted from blood, collected at week 4, from a patient treated with tofacitinib. CDR3 amino acids: CASSLQGQETQYF. The CDR3 nucleotides are TGCGCCAGCAGCTTACAGGGGCAAGAGACCCAGTACTTC.